This T cell receptor beta chain comes out of a study of regulatory T cells in long-lasting Graves disease. CDR3 length: 12 amino acids. The junction had 5 bases not matched to a gene; V was cut back by 11 bases and J by 5 bases. Germline lookup yields CDR1 MDHEN and CDR2 SYDVKM. This sample's time point: newly diagnosed GD, antithyroid drugs for less than 3 months. There was RNA extracted from PBMCs, and the TCR library was made from it. It was by American Thyroid Association guidelines that Graves' disease was diagnosed. Sequencing libraries for TCR beta were prepared with iRepertoire HTBI primers and Arm-PCR of CDR3 regions. One entry per CDR3 protein results from TCRdb running MiXCR on the multiplex PCR reads. The top ten clones hold roughly 10% of a sample with 400,000 to 450,000 distinct CDR3 sequences, about a sixth of them seen once. A further study also used this sample, focusing on T cells in Graves' hyperthyroidism and ophthalmopathy.

The chain uses TRBV28 and TRBJ1-2; 10 bases are shared with TRBD1. Here the sequenced sample was peripheral blood mononuclear cells (PBMCs), taken at new diagnosis, from a patient treated with antithyroid drugs. The sequence came from a woman aged 25 to 39 with Graves disease. This CDR3 reads CAARTGGYGYTF. CDR3 DNA sequence: TGTGCCGCCCGGACAGGGGGTTATGGCTACACCTTC.